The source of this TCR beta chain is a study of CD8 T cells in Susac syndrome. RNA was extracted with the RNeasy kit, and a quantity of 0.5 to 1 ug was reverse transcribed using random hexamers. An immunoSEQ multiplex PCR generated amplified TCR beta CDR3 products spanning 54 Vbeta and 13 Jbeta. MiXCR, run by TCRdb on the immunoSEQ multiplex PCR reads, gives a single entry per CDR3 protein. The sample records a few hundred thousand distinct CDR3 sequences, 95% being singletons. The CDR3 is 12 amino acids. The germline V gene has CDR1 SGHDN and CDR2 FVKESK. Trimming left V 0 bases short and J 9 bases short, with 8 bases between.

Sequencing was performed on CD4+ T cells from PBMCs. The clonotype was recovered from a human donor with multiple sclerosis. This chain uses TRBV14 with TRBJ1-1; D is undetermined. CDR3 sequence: CASSQEDAQAFF. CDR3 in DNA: TGTGCCAGCAGCCAAGAAGACGCACAAGCTTTCTTT.